Listed here are 24 T cell receptor beta chains from one sample, sequenced in a study of T cell repertoires in urothelial bladder cancer. Method: immunoSEQ multiplex PCR; TCRdb's copy keeps in-frame clones and lacks some. The table includes some 11,000 clones, roughly 72% detected once. The sequenced sample was tumor-infiltrating cells from bladder cancer. The origin of the receptors is a human donor with a benign inflammatory bladder lesion.

The rearrangement uses TRBV9 and TRBJ1-1, with D unclear. Germline V CDR1 and CDR2: SGDLS, YYNGEE. This CDR3 contains 14 residues. The ends were cut back, 0 bases at V and 1 base at J, with 7 bases in the middle. DNA for the CDR3: TGTGCCAGCAGCGTAGGGGTTCGGAACACTGAAGCTTTCTTT. Amino acid sequence: CASSVGVRNTEAFF.

V is TRBV10-3 and J is TRBJ1-6, with no clear D. This CDR3 is 13 amino acids long. The germline gives CDR1 ENHRY, CDR2 SYGVKD. With 5 bases removed from V and 8 bases from J, the gap between germline ends came to 10 bases. DNA for the CDR3: TGTGCCATCAGTAAAGGAAAGGATTCACCCCTCCACTTT. Its protein product is CAISKGKDSPLHF.

This clone was seen a few times. V and J are TRBV6-5 and TRBJ1-1; D remains unclear. The CDR3 runs to 15 residues. Germline V gene data show CDR1 as MNHEY and CDR2 as SVGAGI. V was clipped by 0 bases and J by 1 base, with 9 bases between them. The CDR3 region has the DNA TGTGCCAGCAGTTACTCGTACGTATCGAACACTGAAGCTTTCTTT. This sequence encodes CASSYSYVSNTEAFF.

The chain joins TRBV5-1 to TRBJ2-3; 7 bases line up with TRBD2. Per germline, CDR1 SGHRS and CDR2 YFSETQ. This CDR3 region has 15 residues. The trim removed 1 base at V and 1 base at J, leaving 3 bases unmatched. The CDR3 region has the DNA TGCGCCAGCAGCTTGACGCTAGCGGGCACAGATACGCAGTATTTT. It is translated as CASSLTLAGTDTQYF.

This chain links TRBV10-2 with TRBJ1-1; D ambiguous. There are 15 residues in the CDR3. The V end lost 3 bases, the J end lost 6 bases, and 17 bases lay between the germline ends. From germline, CDR1 is WSHSY and CDR2 SAAADI. DNA of the CDR3: TGCGCCAGCAGTGAAAGGGAGGTGGGTTTGGCTGAAGCTTTCTTT. It specifies CASSEREVGLAEAFF.

The genes are TRBV11-2 and TRBJ2-5, with TRBD2 identical over 11 bases. The germline CDR1 and CDR2 sequences are SGHAT and FQNNGV. The CDR3 contains 16 residues. Losses at the gene ends were 0 bases for V and 3 bases for J; bases not matched to a gene: 3. The CDR3 nucleotides are TGTGCCAGCAGCTTAGAGTCGGGACTAGCGGAAGAGACCCAGTACTTC. It specifies CASSLESGLAEETQYF.

V usage is TRBV18 and J usage is TRBJ2-3; 7 nucleotides align to TRBD2. The V gene end was trimmed by 3 bases and the J gene end by 6 bases; junction bases not matched to a gene: 15. This CDR3 is 17 amino acids long. Germline V lookup: CDR1 KGHSH, CDR2 LQKENI. The CDR3 region has the DNA TGTGCCAGCTCACCGTCGGGACCTGGCGGGGGATCGGATACGCAGTATTTT. Protein: CASSPSGPGGGSDTQYF.

The chain uses TRBV7-8 and TRBJ2-1; 7 bases line up with TRBD1. V lost 8 bases, J lost 7 bases, and 11 bases stayed unmatched. Germline assignment: CDR1 SGHVS and CDR2 FQNEAQ. This CDR3 spans 14 amino acids. The CDR3 here is CASSRRDRGNEQFF. The DNA for the CDR3 is TGTGCCAGCTCCCGCAGGGACAGAGGAAATGAGCAGTTCTTC.

A note on this clone: Its ends do not fully match the called genes, so a read error is possible. In the same sample, other DNA sequences code for this CDR3. CDR3 nucleotide sequence: TGTGCCACCTTGGACAGGCCTAACTACGGCTACACCTTC. Translated, it gives CATLDRPNYGYTF. This rearrangement joins TRBV19 to TRBJ1-2; 7 nucleotides align to TRBD1. The CDR3 totals 13 residues. The germline V gene has CDR1 LNHDA and CDR2 SQIVND (reference sequence).

The chain has TRBV7-2 and TRBJ1-4; D unclear. The germline V gene has CDR1 SGHTA and CDR2 FQGNSA. The CDR3 is made up of 14 amino acids. With 4 bases removed from V and 5 bases from J, the gap between germline ends came to 11 bases. CDR3 coding DNA: TGTGCCAGCAGCTACGCACTACCCAATGAAAAACTGTTTTTT. It specifies CASSYALPNEKLFF.

V gene TRBV27 combines with J gene TRBJ1-5; weak D call: TRBD1 (5 bases). Germline lookup yields CDR1 MNHEY and CDR2 SMNVEV (reference sequence). The CDR3 spans 13 residues. Trimming stripped 8 bases from V and 5 bases from J, with 13 bases between. CDR3 bases: TGTGCCAGCGCGGGGCTCCTAGATCAGCCCCAGCATTTT. The encoded protein is CASAGLLDQPQHF.

This clone has only a few counts. The V call is TRBV18, the J call TRBJ2-7; 7 bases line up with TRBD2. The CDR3 totals 13 residues. Trimming at V came to 6 bases and at J to 3 bases, leaving 5 bases not matched to a gene. Germline V CDR1 and CDR2: KGHSH, LQKENI. The CDR3 here is CASSGGDYYEQYF. The CDR3 DNA reads as TGTGCCAGCTCTGGGGGGGACTACTACGAGCAGTACTTC.

V gene TRBV5-1 combines with J gene TRBJ2-5, with D perhaps TRBD2 (6 bases). The CDR3 spans 14 residues. The ends were cut back, 4 bases at V and 2 bases at J, with 12 bases in the middle. Germline values: CDR1 SGHRS, CDR2 YFSETQ. In DNA, the CDR3 is TGCGCCAGCAGCCCGGTTGGGGGGCAAGAGACCCAGTACTTC. Protein: CASSPVGGQETQYF. The entire variable domain, with the rest obtained from reference TRBV5-1 and TRBJ2-5, is as follows: KAGVTQTPRYLIKTRGQQVTLSCSPISGHRSVSWYQQTPGQGLQFLFEYFSETQRNKGNFPGRFSGRQFSNSRSEMNVSTLELGDSALYLCASSPVGGQETQYFGPGTRLLVL.

This clone was seen a few times. The chain employs TRBV2 and TRBJ2-1; perhaps D is TRBD1 or TRBD2 (5 bases each). The V end lost 3 bases, the J end lost 2 bases, and 8 bases lay between the germline ends. Looked up from germline, CDR1 is SNHLY and CDR2 is FYNNEI. The CDR3 extends over 14 amino acids. This chain's CDR3 is CASSDGDPYNEQFF. CDR3 DNA sequence: TGTGCCAGCAGTGACGGGGACCCCTACAATGAGCAGTTCTTC.

This clone was recorded once. The chain carries TRBV5-3 and TRBJ2-2, with D possibly matching TRBD2 (7 bases). TRBV5-3 is placed among ORFs of uncertain function. The length of the CDR3 is 16 residues. The V gene lost 7 bases and the J gene lost 0 bases, with 16 bases spanning the gap. The CDR3 reads CARSGGQSANTGELFF. CDR3 nucleotide sequence: TGTGCCAGATCGGGAGGACAGTCCGCGAACACCGGGGAGCTGTTTTTT.

The table lists this clone with a few counts. This chain joins TRBV5-1 and TRBJ2-7, with 7 bases lining up with TRBD1. The germline V gene has CDR1 SGHRS and CDR2 YFSETQ. The CDR3 totals 13 residues. The trim removed 2 bases at V and 6 bases at J, leaving 5 bases unmatched. Here the CDR3 DNA reads TGCGCCAGCAGCTTCGACAGGGTGGCCGAGCAGTACTTC. Protein product: CASSFDRVAEQYF.

The chain employs TRBV30 and TRBJ1-2, with D tentatively TRBD1 (6 bases). With 3 bases removed from V and 4 bases from J, the gap between germline ends came to 21 bases. Per germline, CDR1 GTSNPN and CDR2 SVGIG (reference sequence). This CDR3 region has 16 residues. CDR3 sequence reads: CAWSPAGGALGYGYTF. The CDR3 nucleotides are TGTGCCTGGAGCCCCGCGGGGGGGGCGCTTGGCTATGGCTACACCTTC.

The sample holds one count of this clone. This chain connects TRBV25-1 to TRBJ1-1, with 10 bases lining up with TRBD1. The trim removed 4 bases at V and 7 bases at J, leaving 6 bases unmatched. The CDR3 is 14 amino acids. The V gene's germline CDR1 is MGHDK and CDR2 SYGVNS. CDR3 amino acids: CASSGTGGTGEAFF. CDR3 DNA sequence: TGTGCCAGCAGTGGGACAGGGGGTACTGGTGAAGCTTTCTTT.

The genes are TRBV29-1 and TRBJ1-3; unclear D gene. The CDR3 has 14 residues. V gave up 6 bases and J gave up 0 bases, with 12 bases separating them. Germline-derived CDR1 and CDR2 are SQVTM and ANQGSEA. The CDR3 DNA reads TGCAGCGTCGTCGGGCCATACTCTGGAAACACCATATATTTT. Translated: CSVVGPYSGNTIYF.

The V call is TRBV6-5, the J call TRBJ2-7; TRBD1 is a possible D gene (5 bases). The germline V gene encodes CDR1 MNHEY and CDR2 SVGAGI. The CDR3 is made up of 13 amino acids. V was shortened by 5 bases and J by 3 bases, with 11 bases between the two germline ends. CDR3 DNA: TGTGCCAGCAGTAAGGGCAGGGACTACGAGCAGTACTTC. This gives the protein CASSKGRDYEQYF.

This chain connects TRBV6-5 to TRBJ2-7; possibly TRBD2 for D (6 bases). In germline, CDR1 is MNHEY, CDR2 SVGAGI. The CDR3 runs 13 residues. The V and J ends lost 5 bases and 2 bases respectively, with 10 bases between them. In DNA, the CDR3 is TGTGCCAGCAGTCGGCCGGGGGCCTACGAGCAGTACTTC. This encodes CASSRPGAYEQYF.

The chain has TRBV30 and TRBJ1-5; no reliable D call. V dropped 0 bases and J dropped 3 bases, with 9 bases sitting between them. CDR1 and CDR2 (germline): GTSNPN, SVGIG (reference sequence). The CDR3 covers 14 residues. Here the CDR3 reads CAWSVSRNNQPQHF. The CDR3 DNA reads TGTGCCTGGAGTGTCTCAAGGAACAATCAGCCCCAGCATTTT.

V is TRBV9 and J is TRBJ2-7; perhaps TRBD2 as D (6 bases). The V gene lost 2 bases and the J gene lost 3 bases, with 15 bases spanning the gap. The CDR3 extends over 15 amino acids. Germline V gives CDR1 SGDLS, CDR2 YYNGEE. CDR3 sequence reads: CASSVQDGGYYEQYF. The CDR3 region has the DNA TGTGCCAGCAGCGTTCAGGACGGAGGGTACTACGAGCAGTACTTC. The full variable domain, rest sourced from reference TRBV9 and TRBJ2-7, is DSGVTQTPKHLITATGQRVTLRCSPRSGDLSVYWYQQSLDQGLQFLIQYYNGEERAKGNILERFSAQQFPDLHSELNLSSLELGDSALYFCASSVQDGGYYEQYFGPGTRLTVT.

This clone was observed a handful of times. V gene TRBV6-6 combines with J gene TRBJ2-6; tentative D call: TRBD1 (5 bases). Germline CDR1 is MNHNY and CDR2 is SVGAGI (reference sequence). The CDR3 is 16 residues long. V lost 2 bases and J 2 bases, leaving 10 bases between the germline ends. DNA of the CDR3: TGTGCCAGCAGTTACAGATCAGGGACTGGGGCCAACGTCCTGACTTTC. Translated: CASSYRSGTGANVLTF.